The rows below give T cell receptor beta chains drawn from one sample of a study of blood T cell repertoires in COVID-19. Here immunoSEQ multiplex PCR was the method, and the copy in TCRdb shows in-frame clones only, minus some. Of 200,000 to 250,000 clones listed, roughly 80% were seen once; the top ten hold around a sixth. The sequencing input was peripheral blood. The receptors derive from a woman of 80 years or more with active or convalescent COVID-19. Both conserved end residues are part of each CDR3. The D gene is left open where the match is weak. Expanded clones are given a class, and other clones once, few, many or no size at all.

>TRBJ2-5|TRBD2|TRBV7-2|NA
TGTGCCAGCAGCTGGACTAGCGGGAGTGAGACCCAGTACTTC
CASSWTSGSETQYF
>TRBJ1-1|NA|TRBV15|once
TGTGCCACCAGAACACAGGGTAGGAACACTGAAGCTTTCTTT
CATRTQGRNTEAFF
>TRBJ1-2|TRBD1|TRBV9|NA
TGTGCCAGCAGCGTAGGCAGGGGGGTTGGCTATGGCTACACCTTC
CASSVGRGVGYGYTF
>TRBJ2-2|NA|TRBV19|NA
TGTGCCAGTAGTATTAGACAGATTTTCCTCCCCGGGGAGCTGTTTTTT
CASSIRQIFLPGELFF
>TRBJ2-1|NA|TRBV7-2|NA
TGTGCCAGCAGCTTAGCCCCGTACAATGAGCAGTTCTTC
CASSLAPYNEQFF
>TRBJ1-2|TRBD1|TRBV10-2|NA
TGCGCCAGCAGTCCGACAGGGGATGGCTACACCTTC
CASSPTGDGYTF
>TRBJ2-5|NA|TRBV18|NA
TGTGCCAGCTCAGATCCTAAAGAGACCCAGTACTTC
CASSDPKETQYF
>TRBJ1-1|NA|TRBV4-3|NA
TGCGCCAGCAGCCAAGCAGGCGGGGACACTGAAGCTTTCTTT
CASSQAGGDTEAFF
>TRBJ1-2|TRBD1|TRBV12-3/TRBV12-4|NA
TGTGCCAGCAGTTGGGACAGGGACTATGGCTACACCTTC
CASSWDRDYGYTF
>TRBJ2-1|NA|TRBV15|NA
TGTGCCACCAGCGGGGGCCCCTACCCCTCTGAGCAGTTCTTC
CATSGGPYPSEQFF
>TRBJ1-2|TRBD1|TRBV30|NA
TGTGCCTGGAGTGTAATGGGGACAGGGTATGGCTACACCTTC
CAWSVMGTGYGYTF
>TRBJ2-2|TRBD1|TRBV14|NA
TGTGCCAGCAGTCGTCTGGGACAGGGGGTTTCCGGGGAGCTGTTTTTT
CASSRLGQGVSGELFF
>TRBJ2-7|NA|TRBV7-2|NA
TGTGCCAGCAGCTCCAGTCGCTACGAGCAGTACTTC
CASSSSRYEQYF
>TRBJ1-5|NA|TRBV7-2|few
TGTGCCAGCAGCTCTAGAGGACAGCAATATCAGCCCCAGCATTTT
CASSSRGQQYQPQHF
>TRBJ1-6|TRBD1|TRBV5-6|NA
TGTGCCAGCAGCCCCTATGACAGGGGGCATAATTCACCCCTCCACTTT
CASSPYDRGHNSPLHF
>TRBJ1-6|NA|TRBV3-1/TRBV3-2|NA
TGTGCCAGCAGCCAACGGGGGGGGGATTCACCCCTCCACTTT
CASSQRGGDSPLHF
>TRBJ1-5|TRBD1|TRBV27|NA
TGTGCCAGCAGTTTAAGAGGGACAGGGGCTCAGCCCCAGCATTTT
CASSLRGTGAQPQHF
>TRBJ1-4|NA|TRBV7-2|NA
TGTGCCAGCAGTTGGGGGGGGGTAATTAATGAAAAACTGTTTTTT
CASSWGGVINEKLFF
>TRBJ2-5|NA|TRBV7-3|NA
TGTGCCAGCAGCTTAAACGTGGGGGACTTTCAAGAGACCCAGTACTTC
CASSLNVGDFQETQYF
>TRBJ2-7|NA|TRBV3-1/TRBV3-2|NA
TGTGCCAGCAGCCGTTCCGGGACAAATTCCTACGAGCAGTACTTC
CASSRSGTNSYEQYF
>TRBJ2-2|TRBD1|TRBV4-2|few
TGTGCCAGCAGCCAAGAAAGGGGAAACAGGGGGACCGGGGAGCTGTTTTTT
CASSQERGNRGTGELFF
>TRBJ2-3|TRBD2|TRBV5-1|NA
TGCGCCAGCAGCTTGGGGCTAGCGGGGGGCCACGGCACAGATACGCAGTATTTT
CASSLGLAGGHGTDTQYF
>TRBJ2-7|TRBD2|TRBV6-5|few
TGTGCCAGCAGATACTCTATAGCGGGGGGGAACTACGAGCAGTACTTC
CASRYSIAGGNYEQYF
>TRBJ1-1|NA|TRBV5-4|once
TGTGCCAGCAGCTTGGCGGGCAGGGGAGGGACTGAAGCTTTCTTT
CASSLAGRGGTEAFF
>TRBJ2-5|NA|TRBV5-1|NA
TGCGCCAGCAGCTTGGATGGGGGGGCGCGTGAGACCCAGTACTTC
CASSLDGGARETQYF
>TRBJ1-2|TRBD1|TRBV6-1|NA
TGTGCCAGCAGTGATCCAACCCCACAAGGACAGGCGGATGGCTACACCTTC
CASSDPTPQGQADGYTF
>TRBJ2-5|TRBD1|TRBV15|few
TGTGCCACCAGCAGTTTCCCTCCCCGGGACAGGGGGCAAGAGACCCAGTACTTC
CATSSFPPRDRGQETQYF
>TRBJ2-1|TRBD1|TRBV16|once
TGTGCCAGCAGCCAAAGGACAGGGCATGAGCAGTTCTTC
CASSQRTGHEQFF
>TRBJ2-7|TRBD1|TRBV28|NA
TGTGCCAGCACCCTACCGGGACAGTCCTACGAGCAGTACTTC
CASTLPGQSYEQYF
>TRBJ2-7|NA|TRBV19|few
TGTGCCAGTAGTAGGACAGCCAGCTCCTACGAGCAGTACTTC
CASSRTASSYEQYF
>TRBJ2-4|NA|TRBV21-1|NA
TGTGCCAGCAGCACCTCCGGGACAGAGAAAAACATTCAGTACTTC
CASSTSGTEKNIQYF